One sample yielded the 2 T cell receptor beta chains listed below, sequenced in a study of blood T cells in healthy people across ages. It was with a sample-barcoded 5' primer and a J-beta primer mix that a second PCR of about 7 to 12 cycles was run. One entry per CDR3 protein results from TCRdb running MiXCR on the 5' RACE reads. The sample contains 1.6 million or so distinct CDR3 sequences, roughly 30% of which appear only once. Input material: blood. The receptors come from a woman aged 30 to 39 in good health.

In its sample, this clonotype was seen many times. The chain joins TRBV29-1 to TRBJ2-7, with 7 bases identical to TRBD2. The V and J ends lost 7 bases and 3 bases, in that order; junction bases with no gene match: 15. The germline gives CDR1 SQVTM, CDR2 ANQGSEA. This CDR3 has 15 residues. Here the CDR3 DNA reads TGCAGCGCCAAAGCGCAACGGGAGGTAGGCTACGAGCAGTACTTC. This gives the protein CSAKAQREVGYEQYF.

J is TRBJ2-5 and V is TRBV7-9; D gene uncertain. The germline V gene has CDR1 SEHNR and CDR2 FQNEAQ (reference sequence). Trimming left V 2 bases short and J 3 bases short, with 13 bases between. The CDR3 is 15 residues long. This CDR3 reads CASSLRAQTKETQYF. CDR3 bases: TGTGCCAGCAGCTTAAGGGCGCAGACGAAAGAGACCCAGTACTTC.